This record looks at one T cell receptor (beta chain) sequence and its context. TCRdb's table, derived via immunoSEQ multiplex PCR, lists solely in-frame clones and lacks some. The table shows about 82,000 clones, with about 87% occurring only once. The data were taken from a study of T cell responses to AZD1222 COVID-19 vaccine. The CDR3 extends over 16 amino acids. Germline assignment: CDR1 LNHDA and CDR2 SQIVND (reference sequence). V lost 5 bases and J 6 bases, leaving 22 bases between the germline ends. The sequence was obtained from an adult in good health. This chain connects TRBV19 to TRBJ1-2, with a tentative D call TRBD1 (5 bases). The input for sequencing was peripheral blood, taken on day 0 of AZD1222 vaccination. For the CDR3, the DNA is TGTGCCAGTAGTTCTGGATACTGGCAGGGATCTGATGGCTACACCTTC. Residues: CASSSGYWQGSDGYTF.